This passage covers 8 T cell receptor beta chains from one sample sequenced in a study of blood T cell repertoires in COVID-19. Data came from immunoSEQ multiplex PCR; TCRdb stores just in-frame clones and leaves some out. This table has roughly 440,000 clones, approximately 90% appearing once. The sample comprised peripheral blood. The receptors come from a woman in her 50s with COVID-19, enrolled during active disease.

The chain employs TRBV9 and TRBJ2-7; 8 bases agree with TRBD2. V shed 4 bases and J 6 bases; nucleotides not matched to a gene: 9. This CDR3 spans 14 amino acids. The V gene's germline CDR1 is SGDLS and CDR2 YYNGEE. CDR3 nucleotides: TGTGCCAGCAGCCCGCCCGGCGGGGGGATCGAGCAGTACTTC. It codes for CASSPPGGGIEQYF.

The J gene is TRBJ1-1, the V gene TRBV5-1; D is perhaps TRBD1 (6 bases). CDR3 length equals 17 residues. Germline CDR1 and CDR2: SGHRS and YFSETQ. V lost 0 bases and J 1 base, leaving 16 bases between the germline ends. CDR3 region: CASSLAWAGATNTEAFF. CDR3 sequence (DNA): TGCGCCAGCAGCTTGGCCTGGGCAGGGGCCACGAACACTGAAGCTTTCTTT.

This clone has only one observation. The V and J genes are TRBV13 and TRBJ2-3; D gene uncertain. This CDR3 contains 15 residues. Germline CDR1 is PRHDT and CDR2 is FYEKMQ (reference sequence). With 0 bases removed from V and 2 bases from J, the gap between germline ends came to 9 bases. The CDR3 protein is CASSLGGGATDTQYF. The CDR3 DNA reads TGTGCCAGCAGCTTAGGCGGCGGAGCCACAGATACGCAGTATTTT. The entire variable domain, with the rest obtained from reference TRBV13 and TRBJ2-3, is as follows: AAGVIQSPRHLIKEKRETATLKCYPIPRHDTVYWYQQGPGQDPQFLISFYEKMQSDKGSIPDRFSAQQFSDYHSELNMSSLELGDSALYFCASSLGGGATDTQYFGPGTRLTVL.

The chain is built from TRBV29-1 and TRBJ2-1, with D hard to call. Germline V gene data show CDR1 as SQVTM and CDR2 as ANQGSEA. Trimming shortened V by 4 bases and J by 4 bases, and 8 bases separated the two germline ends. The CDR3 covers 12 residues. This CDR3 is CSVARWYNEQFF. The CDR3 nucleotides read TGCAGCGTTGCTAGGTGGTACAATGAGCAGTTCTTC.

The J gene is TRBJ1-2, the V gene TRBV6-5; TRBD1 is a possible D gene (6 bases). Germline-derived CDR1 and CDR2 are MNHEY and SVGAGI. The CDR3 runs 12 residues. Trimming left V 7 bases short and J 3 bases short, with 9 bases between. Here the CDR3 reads CASTGHHYGYTF. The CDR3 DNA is TGTGCCAGCACGGGACACCACTATGGCTACACCTTC.

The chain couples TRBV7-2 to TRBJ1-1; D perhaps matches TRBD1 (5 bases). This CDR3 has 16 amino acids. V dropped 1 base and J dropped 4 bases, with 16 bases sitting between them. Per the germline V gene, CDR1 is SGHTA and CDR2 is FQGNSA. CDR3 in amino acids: CASSLVGRGLGTEAFF. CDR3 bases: TGTGCCAGCAGCTTAGTGGGCCGGGGACTCGGCACTGAAGCTTTCTTT. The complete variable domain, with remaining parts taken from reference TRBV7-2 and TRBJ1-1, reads GAGVSQSPSNKVTEKGKDVELRCDPISGHTALYWYRQSLGQGLEFLIYFQGNSAPDKSGLPSDRFSAERTGGSVSTLTIQRTQQEDSAVYLCASSLVGRGLGTEAFFGQGTRLTVV.

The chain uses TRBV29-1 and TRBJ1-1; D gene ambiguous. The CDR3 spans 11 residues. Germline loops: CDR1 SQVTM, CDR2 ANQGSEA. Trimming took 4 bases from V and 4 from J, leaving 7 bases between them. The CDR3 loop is CSVVRVTEAFF. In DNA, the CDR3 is TGCAGCGTTGTACGGGTCACTGAAGCTTTCTTT.

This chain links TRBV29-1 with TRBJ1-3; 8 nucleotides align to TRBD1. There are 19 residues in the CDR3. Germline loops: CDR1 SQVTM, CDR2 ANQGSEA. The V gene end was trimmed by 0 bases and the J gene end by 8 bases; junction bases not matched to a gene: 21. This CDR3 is CSVEDWPGKGQEDPHTIYF. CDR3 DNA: TGCAGCGTTGAAGATTGGCCAGGGAAGGGACAGGAAGATCCGCACACCATATATTTT.